This T cell receptor (beta chain) was sequenced during a study of radiation and T cells in renal cell carcinoma (dated by TCRdb to 2018 to 2021). Describing the broader study: The samples were drawn from a clinical trial, where primary renal cell carcinomas were treated with 15 Gy of stereotactic body radiation therapy and then removed by nephrectomy 4 weeks afterward. TCR beta sequencing covered roughly 53 samples in total, comprising roughly 25 tumors and roughly 27 peripheral blood samples. In the 53 samples combined, 4,016,671 unique CDR3 nucleotide sequences were found, encoding some 2,500,000 unique CDR3 amino acid sequences. Overall study results and their limits: An increase in top tumor clonotypes in blood was observed from baseline to 2 weeks post-radiation, followed by contraction by 4 weeks, which was taken to suggest transient expansion of tumor-resident clones. Effects of radiation dose or scheduling on the TCR repertoire could not be addressed with the single-armed trial design. Because no pretreatment tumor biopsies were available, whether clonotypes were present in the tumor at baseline could not be determined. Changes in the blood repertoire were not tracked past 4 weeks after treatment.

TCR beta libraries were generated from genomic DNA with the immunoSEQ kit, following the manufacturer's recommendations. To prepare libraries, a first multiplex PCR with proprietary primers was run, followed by a second PCR that added unique barcodes, and a bead cleanup was done after each round. Each sample batch included a kit-provided positive control reaction and a negative control reaction. The final libraries were assessed on an Agilent 4200 TapeStation D1000 ScreenTape, pooled by volume, and quantified by qPCR. Sequencing was performed on an Illumina NextSeq500 using a MidOutput 150-cycle cartridge, with 156 Read1 cycles, 15 Index1 cycles, and the kit custom primers. The pooled library was loaded at approximately 0.96 pM, and approximately 18% PhiX control was spiked in. Concerning the study's data processing: The vendor-processed data were analyzed in R, and a clonotype was defined as all T cells that share the same CDR3 nucleotide sequence. For clone abundance analyses, frequencies were normalized to the 10,000 most abundant clones in each sample. Before analysis, public T cell clones were removed, and these numbered fewer than five per sample on average. An abundance difference of at least 32-fold between compartments was the criterion for calling clonotypes tumor-enriched or baseline blood-enriched. A beta-binomial differential abundance model was applied to find clonotypes that expanded or contracted between blood time points. Tumor-blood repertoire similarity was measured with the Baroni-Urbani and Buser coefficient, and group comparisons used two-tailed Wilcoxon tests in R. Here the immuneACCESS table is served through TCRdb, limited to in-frame sequences with V and J called. Missing clones are a known gap in these copies; in checked studies unresolved V genes cover under half, and the rest lacks a known reason. The V and J calls and the clone size are those of that table, but D and trimming were determined from the DNA. The sample data list approximately 120,000 clones, and 82% of these were observed just once. The ten largest clonotypes hold around 2.8% of the sample.

Reading the label with the study, this specimen's time point is: baseline pretreatment blood. What the treatment or condition label conveys for this sample: 15 Gy SBRT to primary tumor, nephrectomy 4 weeks later. Serial peripheral blood from radiation-treated patients was sampled at baseline, 2 weeks and 4 weeks after SBRT to track tumor-enriched clonotypes. All patients had renal cell carcinoma with clear cell pathology. Genomic DNA for TCR sequencing was prepared using the QIAamp DNA Blood Mini Kit (Qiagen). The analyses included only samples that passed all quality control checks. Notes on this clone: No cognate antigen has been identified for it. Per-base qualities were not stored, and no clone one base away is much larger.

From cysteine to phenylalanine, the CDR3 is 12 amino acids long. The CDR3 DNA has 36 bases and is translated from base 1. V and J are truncated by 0 bases and 11 bases respectively, leaving an intervening sequence of 5 bases. From a lookup of the germline V gene (reference sequence), CDR1 and CDR2 are MNHNY and SVGAGI. The sample consisted of blood, taken from a patient whose treatment included radiotherapy and nephrectomy. The receptor chain draws on TRBV6-6 and TRBJ1-6; no D gene is confidently identified. The clonotype was recovered from a woman aged 60-70 years with renal cell carcinoma. The CDR3 loop reads CASSYSGPPLHF. The DNA reads as follows: TGTGCCAGCAGTTACTCTGGGCCACCCCTCCACTTT.